The subject of this entry is one T cell receptor beta chain. These data are taken from a study of blood T cells in healthy people across ages. Through a sample-barcoded 5' primer and a J-beta primer mix, a second PCR was run for roughly 6 to 12 cycles. Every single cDNA molecule received a tag from a template-switch adaptor with 12 random nucleotides. One entry per CDR3 protein results from TCRdb running MiXCR on the 5' RACE reads. Altogether about 640,000 distinct CDR3 sequences are present, roughly 50% being singletons, with the ten largest covering about two fifths. The CDR3 loop spans 15 amino acids. V lost 1 base to trimming and J lost 1 base, with 10 bases between them.

The chain has TRBV12-3 or TRBV12-4 and TRBJ1-1; weak D call: TRBD1 (5 bases). The clonotype comes from a man aged 60 to 69 in good health. The sequenced material came from blood. The CDR3 DNA is TGTGCCAGCAGTTTAGGTCAGGGAGAGAACACTGAAGCTTTCTTT. It is translated as CASSLGQGENTEAFF.